This TCR beta chain emerged from a study of Graves' ophthalmopathy and Graves' hyperthyroidism. Stable hyperthyroidism was defined by absence of ophthalmopathy within 18 months of follow-up. It was from 8.5 to 10 ml of fresh peripheral blood that the PBMCs came. Amplification from RNA transcripts yielded the TCR beta CDR3 regions. HTBI-primed first-round RT-PCR preceded second-round multiplex PCR. One entry per CDR3 protein, called by TCRdb with MiXCR from the multiplex PCR reads. The data show 400,000 or so distinct CDR3 sequences, about a sixth seen once. Trimming at V came to 3 bases and at J to 3 bases, leaving 3 bases not matched to a gene. The germline gives CDR1 MNHNS, CDR2 SASEGT. The CDR3 runs to 14 residues.

The TCR was taken from an adult woman with stable Graves' hyperthyroidism. The chain carries TRBV6-1 and TRBJ1-2; 8 bases agree with TRBD1. Sequencing was performed on peripheral blood. The CDR3 region has the DNA TGTGCCAGCAGTGACAGGGGGCAGTACTATGGCTACACCTTC. Protein product: CASSDRGQYYGYTF.